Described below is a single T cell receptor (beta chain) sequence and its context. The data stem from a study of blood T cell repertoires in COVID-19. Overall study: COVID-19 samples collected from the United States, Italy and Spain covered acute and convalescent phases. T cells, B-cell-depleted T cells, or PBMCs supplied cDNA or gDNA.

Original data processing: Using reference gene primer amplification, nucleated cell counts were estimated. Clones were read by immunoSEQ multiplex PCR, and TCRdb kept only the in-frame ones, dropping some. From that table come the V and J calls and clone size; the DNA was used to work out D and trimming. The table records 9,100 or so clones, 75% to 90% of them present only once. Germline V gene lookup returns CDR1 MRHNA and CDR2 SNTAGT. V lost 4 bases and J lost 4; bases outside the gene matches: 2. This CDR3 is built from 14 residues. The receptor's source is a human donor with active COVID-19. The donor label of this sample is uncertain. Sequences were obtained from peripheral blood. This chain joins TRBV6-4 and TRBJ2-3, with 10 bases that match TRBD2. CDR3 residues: CASSVLAGADTQYF. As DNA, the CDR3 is TGTGCCAGCAGTGTTCTAGCGGGAGCAGATACGCAGTATTTT.